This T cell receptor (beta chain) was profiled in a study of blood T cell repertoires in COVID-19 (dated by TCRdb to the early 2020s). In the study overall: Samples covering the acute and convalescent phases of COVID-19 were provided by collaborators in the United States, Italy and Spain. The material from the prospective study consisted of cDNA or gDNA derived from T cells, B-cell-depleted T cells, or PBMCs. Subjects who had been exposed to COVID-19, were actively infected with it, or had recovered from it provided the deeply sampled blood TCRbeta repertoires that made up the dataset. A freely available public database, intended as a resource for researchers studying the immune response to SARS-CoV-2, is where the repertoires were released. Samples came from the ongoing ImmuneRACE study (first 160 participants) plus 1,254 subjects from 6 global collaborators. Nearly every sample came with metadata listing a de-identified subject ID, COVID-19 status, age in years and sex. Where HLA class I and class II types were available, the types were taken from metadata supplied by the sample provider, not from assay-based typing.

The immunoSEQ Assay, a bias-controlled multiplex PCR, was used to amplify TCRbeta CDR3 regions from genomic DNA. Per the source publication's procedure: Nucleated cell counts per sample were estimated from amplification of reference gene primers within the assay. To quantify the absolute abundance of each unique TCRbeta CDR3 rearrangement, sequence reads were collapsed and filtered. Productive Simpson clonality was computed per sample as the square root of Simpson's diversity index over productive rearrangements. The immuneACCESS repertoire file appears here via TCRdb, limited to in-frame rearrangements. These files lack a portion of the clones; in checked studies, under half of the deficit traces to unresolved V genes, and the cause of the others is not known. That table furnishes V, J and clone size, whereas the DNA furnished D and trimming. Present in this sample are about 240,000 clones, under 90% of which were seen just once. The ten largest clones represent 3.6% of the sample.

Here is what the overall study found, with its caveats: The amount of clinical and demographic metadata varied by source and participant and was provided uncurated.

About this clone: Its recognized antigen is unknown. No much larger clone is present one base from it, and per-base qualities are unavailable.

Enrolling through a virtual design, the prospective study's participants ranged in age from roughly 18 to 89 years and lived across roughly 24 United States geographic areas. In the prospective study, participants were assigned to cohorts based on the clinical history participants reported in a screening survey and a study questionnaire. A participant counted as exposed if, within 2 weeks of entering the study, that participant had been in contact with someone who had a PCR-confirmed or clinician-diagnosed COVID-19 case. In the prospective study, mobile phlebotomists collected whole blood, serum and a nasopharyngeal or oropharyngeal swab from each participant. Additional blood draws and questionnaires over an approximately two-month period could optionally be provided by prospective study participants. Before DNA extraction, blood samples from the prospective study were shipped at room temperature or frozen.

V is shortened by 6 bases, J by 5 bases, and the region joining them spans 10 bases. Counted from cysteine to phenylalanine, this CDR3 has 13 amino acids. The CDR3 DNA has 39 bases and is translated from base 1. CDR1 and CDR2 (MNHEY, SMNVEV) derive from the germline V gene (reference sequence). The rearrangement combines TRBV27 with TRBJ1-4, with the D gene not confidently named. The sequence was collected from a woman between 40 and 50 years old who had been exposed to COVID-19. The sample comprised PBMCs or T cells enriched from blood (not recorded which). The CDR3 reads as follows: CASRQAGNEKLFF. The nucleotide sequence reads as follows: TGTGCCAGCAGGCAGGCAGGCAATGAAAAACTGTTTTTT.